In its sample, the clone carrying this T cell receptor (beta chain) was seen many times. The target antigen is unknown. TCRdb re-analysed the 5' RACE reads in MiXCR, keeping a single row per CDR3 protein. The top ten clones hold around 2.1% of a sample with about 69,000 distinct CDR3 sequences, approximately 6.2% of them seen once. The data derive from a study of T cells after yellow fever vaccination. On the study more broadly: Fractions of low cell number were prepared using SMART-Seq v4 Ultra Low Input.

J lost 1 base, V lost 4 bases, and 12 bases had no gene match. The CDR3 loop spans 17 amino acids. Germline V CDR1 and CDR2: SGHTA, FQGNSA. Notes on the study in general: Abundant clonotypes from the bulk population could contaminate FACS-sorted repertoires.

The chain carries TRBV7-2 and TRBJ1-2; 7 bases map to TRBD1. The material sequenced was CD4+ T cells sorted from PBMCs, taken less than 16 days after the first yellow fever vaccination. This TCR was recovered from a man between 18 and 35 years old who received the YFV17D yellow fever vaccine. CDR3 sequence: CASSSGGSGNLNYGYTF. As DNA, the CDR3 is TGTGCCAGCAGCTCAGGGGGTTCCGGGAACCTTAACTATGGCTACACCTTC. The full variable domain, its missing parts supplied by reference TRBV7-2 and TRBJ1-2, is GAGVSQSPSNKVTEKGKDVELRCDPISGHTALYWYRQSLGQGLEFLIYFQGNSAPDKSGLPSDRFSAERTGGSVSTLTIQRTQQEDSAVYLCASSSGGSGNLNYGYTFGSGTRLTVV.